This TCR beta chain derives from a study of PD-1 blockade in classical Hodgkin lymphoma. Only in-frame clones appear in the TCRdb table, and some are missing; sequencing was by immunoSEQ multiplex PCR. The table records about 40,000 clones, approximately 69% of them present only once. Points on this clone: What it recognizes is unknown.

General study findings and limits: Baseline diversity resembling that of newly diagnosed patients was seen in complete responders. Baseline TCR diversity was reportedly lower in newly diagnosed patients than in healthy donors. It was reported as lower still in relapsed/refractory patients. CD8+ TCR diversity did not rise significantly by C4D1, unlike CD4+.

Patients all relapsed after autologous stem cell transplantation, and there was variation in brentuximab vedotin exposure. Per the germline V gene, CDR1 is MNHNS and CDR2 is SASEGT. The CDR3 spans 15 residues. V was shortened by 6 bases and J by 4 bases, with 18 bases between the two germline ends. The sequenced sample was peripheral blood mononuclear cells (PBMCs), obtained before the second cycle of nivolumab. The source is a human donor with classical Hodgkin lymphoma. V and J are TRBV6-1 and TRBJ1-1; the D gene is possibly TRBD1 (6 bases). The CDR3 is CASREDRIPRTEAFF. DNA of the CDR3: TGTGCCAGCAGAGAGGACAGAATCCCCCGCACTGAAGCTTTCTTT.